The source of this T cell receptor (beta chain) is a study of molecular identifiers for immune sequencing clone quantification. Looking at the study overall: Replicates partitioned RNA from about 20,000 or 100,000 naive CD8 cells into five parts, sequencing four.

The CDR3 extends over 18 amino acids. CDR1 and CDR2 (germline): MDHEN, SYDVKM. The ends lost 3 bases at V and 5 bases at J; junction bases unmatched: 16. This clonotype has ten or more counts. Previously described methods and listed TCR primers were used for bulk TCR libraries. TCRdb independently ran MiXCR on the PCR reads; one entry per CDR3 protein. Among about 640,000 distinct CDR3 sequences listed, about 20% were seen once. The rearrangement links TRBV28 to TRBJ2-5; TRBD2 matches at 9 bases. This receptor was taken from a human donor in good health. Some libraries in this study had Jurkat cell RNA spiked in. Sequencing was done on a sample of naive CD8+ T cells from blood, with Jurkat cell RNA spiked in. Specified subset: FACS-sorted CD8+CD4-CCR7+CD45RA+ naive T cells. CDR3 loop: CASSFGVASGTDPETQYF. DNA of the CDR3: TGTGCCAGCAGTTTCGGGGTGGCTAGCGGGACAGACCCGGAGACCCAGTACTTC.